Listed below are T cell receptor beta chains from one sample, sequenced in a study of cytomegalovirus exposure and HLA in healthy donors. TCRdb keeps only in-frame clones here, not all; method: immunoSEQ multiplex PCR. There are 180,000 or so clones in the sample; under 90% occur only once, and around 1.5% lies in the top ten. Material for sequencing was PBMCs. The receptors come from a male donor in good health and CMV-seronegative. Both conserved end residues are part of each CDR3. The order of the fields is V gene, D gene, J gene, clone size, CDR3 protein, CDR3 DNA. A D gene is named only where the DNA matches it firmly. The listing skips clone size in some rows; elsewhere it reads once, few, many or a size class.

TRBV5-1	.	TRBJ2-3	.	CASSLVASRGEDTQYF	TGCGCCAGCAGCTTGGTGGCCTCTCGCGGAGAGGATACGCAGTATTTT
TRBV9	.	TRBJ2-7	.	CASSVDGKTYEQYF	TGTGCCAGCAGCGTAGATGGCAAGACCTACGAGCAGTACTTC
TRBV5-4	TRBD1	TRBJ2-1	.	CASSLGQGAGKFF	TGTGCCAGCAGCCTGGGACAGGGGGCCGGTAAGTTCTTC
TRBV5-1	.	TRBJ2-1	.	CASSLGYYNEQFF	TGCGCCAGCAGCTTGGGTTACTACAATGAGCAGTTCTTC
TRBV7-2	TRBD2	TRBJ2-2	.	CASSPQLATTGELFF	TGTGCCAGCAGCCCTCAACTAGCGACCACCGGGGAGCTGTTTTTT
TRBV19	TRBD2	TRBJ2-1	.	CASRVVAGNSYNEQFF	TGTGCCAGTAGGGTGGTAGCGGGAAACTCCTACAATGAGCAGTTCTTC
TRBV7-3	TRBD1	TRBJ1-1	.	CASSADRADTEAFF	TGTGCCAGCAGCGCGGACAGGGCCGACACTGAAGCTTTCTTT
TRBV19	.	TRBJ2-7	.	CASSIWGAYEQYF	TGTGCCAGTAGTATCTGGGGAGCCTACGAGCAGTACTTC
TRBV11-1	.	TRBJ2-3	.	CASSLDSFNPDTQYF	TGTGCCAGCAGCTTGGACAGCTTCAACCCAGATACGCAGTATTTT
TRBV7-9	TRBD1	TRBJ2-7	once	CASSNTGGLVYEQYF	TGTGCCAGCAGCAATACAGGGGGTTTAGTATACGAGCAGTACTTC
TRBV7-8	.	TRBJ2-6	.	CASSLAVGGANVLTF	TGTGCCAGCAGCTTAGCGGTCGGGGGGGCCAACGTCCTGACTTTC
TRBV9	TRBD2	TRBJ2-5	.	CASSVDLGGGIQETQYF	TGTGCCAGCAGCGTAGATCTCGGGGGGGGGATCCAAGAGACCCAGTACTTC
TRBV27	.	TRBJ2-5	.	CASSPRQDGEETQYF	TGTGCCAGCAGTCCGCGACAGGACGGAGAAGAGACCCAGTACTTC
TRBV28	TRBD2	TRBJ2-2	.	CASSYPGLAVTGELFF	TGTGCCAGCAGCTACCCGGGACTAGCGGTCACCGGGGAGCTGTTTTTT
TRBV7-2	TRBD2	TRBJ2-3	.	CASSSGLAGAVDTQYF	TGTGCCAGCAGCTCGGGACTAGCGGGAGCTGTAGATACGCAGTATTTT
TRBV4-1	TRBD2	TRBJ2-3	.	CASSQPGLAGTDTQYF	TGCGCCAGCAGCCAACCGGGACTAGCGGGAACAGATACGCAGTATTTT
TRBV7-2	.	TRBJ2-1	.	CASSPLFGSEQFF	TGTGCCAGCAGCCCACTCTTTGGGAGTGAGCAGTTCTTC
TRBV19	TRBD2	TRBJ2-3	once	CASSISSSGRGDTQYF	TGTGCCAGTAGTATATCGTCTAGCGGGAGAGGGGATACGCAGTATTTT
TRBV5-1	TRBD1	TRBJ2-1	.	CASSSQGNEQFF	TGCGCCAGCAGCTCACAGGGGAATGAGCAGTTCTTC
TRBV18	.	TRBJ1-2	.	CASSPVTRSGYTF	TGTGCCAGCTCTCCGGTCACGCGCTCTGGCTACACCTTC
TRBV27	.	TRBJ2-1	.	CASSSLQGMGNNEQFF	TGTGCCAGCAGTTCACTCCAGGGTATGGGAAACAATGAGCAGTTCTTC
TRBV5-1	.	TRBJ1-1	.	CASSLTGSTEAFF	TGCGCCAGCAGCTTGACAGGGAGCACTGAAGCTTTCTTT
TRBV6-6	.	TRBJ2-5	.	CASTVGGGQETQYF	TGTGCCAGCACCGTAGGGGGGGGTCAAGAGACCCAGTACTTC
TRBV5-5	TRBD1	TRBJ2-5	.	CASSEGTGEGETQYF	TGTGCCAGCAGCGAAGGGACAGGGGAGGGCGAGACCCAGTACTTC
TRBV29-1	.	TRBJ2-1	.	CSVGVAPVNQQFF	TGCAGCGTTGGAGTAGCCCCGGTGAATCAGCAGTTCTTC
TRBV29-1	TRBD2	TRBJ2-1	.	CSVEGGSGEQFF	TGCAGCGTTGAGGGAGGGTCCGGTGAGCAGTTCTTC
TRBV5-4	.	TRBJ1-6	.	CASSHGQIGSPLHF	TGTGCCAGCAGCCACGGACAGATCGGTTCACCCCTCCACTTT
TRBV11-2	TRBD1	TRBJ2-1	.	CASSSTGGVYNEQFF	TGTGCCAGCAGCTCGACAGGGGGTGTCTACAATGAGCAGTTCTTC
TRBV6-5	.	TRBJ1-2	.	CASGRSSYGYTF	TGTGCCAGCGGGCGCTCGAGCTATGGCTACACCTTC
TRBV7-7	.	TRBJ1-1	.	CASSSYFPRTEITEAFF	TGTGCCAGCAGCTCCTATTTCCCCCGGACAGAGATCACTGAAGCTTTCTTT
TRBV27	.	TRBJ2-7	.	CASSSRTGYEQYF	TGTGCCAGCAGTTCCCGGACTGGCTACGAGCAGTACTTC
TRBV2	.	TRBJ2-7	.	CASSGRQASYEQYF	TGTGCCAGCAGCGGTCGACAGGCCTCCTACGAGCAGTACTTC
TRBV28	.	TRBJ1-2	.	CASSLAHSRDGYTF	TGTGCCAGCAGTTTAGCCCACTCCAGGGATGGCTACACCTTC
TRBV27	.	TRBJ1-3	once	CASSFAGNMINTIYF	TGTGCCAGCAGTTTCGCAGGGAATATGATAAACACCATATATTTT
TRBV30	TRBD2	TRBJ2-5	.	CAWSMGLAGETQYF	TGTGCCTGGAGTATGGGGCTAGCGGGAGAGACCCAGTACTTC
TRBV11-2	.	TRBJ1-2	.	CATAPSGTTGGYTF	TGTGCCACAGCACCCTCCGGCACGACGGGTGGCTACACCTTC
TRBV28	TRBD2	TRBJ2-1	.	CASRATSGRLGEQFF	TGTGCCAGCAGGGCTACTAGCGGGAGGCTAGGTGAGCAGTTCTTC
TRBV30	TRBD1	TRBJ2-2	.	CAWRQGDITGELFF	TGTGCCTGGAGGCAGGGGGATATTACCGGGGAGCTGTTTTTT
TRBV5-6	.	TRBJ1-1	once	CASSRAGGEAFF	TGTGCCAGCAGCAGAGCCGGGGGAGAAGCTTTCTTT
TRBV11-2	TRBD2	TRBJ2-5	.	CASSSVAGGPDNYKTQYF	TGTGCCAGCAGCTCCGTAGCGGGGGGCCCTGATAACTACAAGACCCAGTACTTC
TRBV6-5	TRBD1	TRBJ1-2	few	CASRGDRVYGYTF	TGTGCCAGCAGGGGGGACAGGGTCTATGGCTACACCTTC